The present TCR beta chain was sequenced within a study of Graves' ophthalmopathy and Graves' hyperthyroidism (dated by TCRdb to 2016 to 2018). A note on the overall study: Peripheral blood was collected at initial diagnosis, before any treatment. TCR beta repertoire signatures were used to distinguish Graves' ophthalmopathy from Graves' hyperthyroidism and to predict progression to ophthalmopathy. In total, under 150 blood samples were TCR-sequenced: roughly 45 ophthalmopathy, under 85 hyperthyroidism and about 17 hyperthyroidism-to-ophthalmopathy patients. To explore V-J signatures distinguishing ophthalmopathy from hyperthyroidism, a discovery set of under 110 patients (roughly 42 ophthalmopathy, roughly 55 stable hyperthyroidism) was enrolled. An independent validation cohort comprised about 20 hyperthyroidism patients and 15 to 17 patients who later progressed from hyperthyroidism to ophthalmopathy. T-cell repertoires of thyroid tissue and blood were compared in more than 5 hyperthyroidism patients. After sampling, hyperthyroidism patients received methimazole starting at 30 mg daily, and ophthalmopathy patients received high-dose intravenous methylprednisolone. For training and testing, the roughly 93 patients in the discovery cohort were randomly divided in a 7:3 ratio.

TCR beta CDR3 regions were amplified from RNA transcripts for repertoire sequencing. The first round was an RT-PCR using HTBI primers with the Qiagen OneStep RT-PCR kit, and this first round was followed by a second-round multiplex PCR, then size selection and purification. Libraries were sequenced paired-end with 100 bp reads on an Illumina HiSeq2000. The published analysis was carried out like this. SOAPnuke was used to process the reads, throwing out any read that had adapters, had uncalled bases, had a mean Phred below 15, or lacked an exact constant-primer or identifier match. COPE v1.2.5 was used to merge high-quality paired reads. Each unique nucleotide sequence was defined as a clonotype, and clonotypes were aligned to IMGT TRB V, D and J references with MiTCR v1.1. Analysis was restricted to V-J combinations with a frequency above 0.0001, which covered just over 98% of repertoires. For each V-J combination, a TCR clonal expansion and chaos score was defined as F50 clonal expansion divided by the chaos observed in the TCRdist matrix. Welch's t-statistics and random forest were used to reduce features to 13 V-J combinations, which were fed into a naive Bayes classifier. Thyroid-blood repertoire similarity was quantified with the Morisita-Horn index. TCRdb trimmed public reads at Q25 via fastp, called clones via MiXCR and kept in-frame beta chains. CDR3 protein sequences are deduplicated, and each keeps its most common genes and DNA. In this record, the V and J calls reflect TCRdb's handling and not the investigators' own analysis. Within this sample are under 800,000 distinct CDR3 sequences, with approximately 21% of them counted one time only. The top ten constitute more than 5.5% of the sample.

General study outcomes and caveats: Most expanded thyroid clonotypes with a frequency above 0.001 also appeared in blood, which suggests that blood repertoires may reflect the immune response in the thyroid. Sample size was not statistically predetermined, and group allocation was not concealed from the investigators. Ophthalmopathy was separated from stable hyperthyroidism by the 13-signature model with about 88% sensitivity and around 81% specificity in cross-validation and with 80%/75% in the test set. In validation, the model predicted ophthalmopathy progression with roughly 68% sensitivity and roughly 72% specificity; some 13 predicted patients were CT-confirmed with GO in a median of approximately 6.2 months.

This clonotype has more than one count but fewer than ten. Its antigen is still unknown. Base qualities are not provided; no much larger clone lies one nucleotide away. Hyperthyroidism was defined as stable when no progression to ophthalmopathy occurred within 18 months of follow-up. Hyperthyroidism patients were newly diagnosed, were aged 18 to 65 years, and had a disease duration under 2 months. Patients with other autoimmune diseases, uncontrolled infections, pregnancy or lactation were excluded. Diagnosis relied on clinical symptoms, serum thyroxine, TRAb, thyroid ultrasound and orbital computed tomography. Ficoll-Paque density gradient centrifugation was used to isolate PBMCs from about 10 ml of fresh peripheral blood. Total RNA was extracted using Trizol reagent, and RNA quality was checked on an Agilent 2100 Bioanalyzer. The sequencing input was peripheral blood. The sequence was collected from a woman aged 18-29 years with stable Graves' hyperthyroidism. Some clones in this sample may be carry-over from other donors' samples. Donor details come from another sample of the same person, matched by shared clones.

The sequenced DNA: TGTGCCAGCAGCATCCGGGAGGGGGGCATATCCTACGAGCAGTACTTC. Translated, it gives CASSIREGGISYEQYF. The rearranged segments are TRBV11-2 and TRBJ2-7; 8 nucleotides in the junction match TRBD2. The germline V and J ends show losses of 5 bases and 1 base respectively, and no gene match explains 10 bases of the junction. The CDR3 holds 16 amino acids from the cysteine to the phenylalanine. Only the CDR3 part of the read is kept: 48 bases, read in frame from the first base. The germline V gene sets CDR1 to SGHAT and CDR2 to FQNNGV.